This T cell receptor (beta chain) originates from a study of CD8 T cells in ankylosing spondylitis. The study's findings and limits: Fewer than 10 highly homologous variants formed a TCR beta motif that appeared characteristic of ankylosing spondylitis blood.

The germline V gene has CDR1 ENHRY and CDR2 SYGVKD. Unmatched junction bases numbered 12, after V lost 4 bases and J lost 4 bases. CDR3 length equals 18 residues. In TCRdb, the 5' RACE reads were re-called with MiXCR into one record per CDR3 protein. The table lists approximately 300,000 distinct CDR3 sequences, around 7.6% of them singletons, with less than 15% in the top ten. This clonotype has a handful of counts. Its antigen is not known. V and J are TRBV10-3 and TRBJ2-1; 11 bases are shared with TRBD2. The sequenced sample consisted of blood, either unsorted or a sorted T cell fraction (not recorded which). The TCR was taken from a male donor with ankylosing spondylitis. The DNA for the CDR3 is TGTGCCATCAGTGCTAGATTGTTACTAGCGGGGGCTTACAATGAGCAGTTCTTC. Its protein product is CAISARLLLAGAYNEQFF.